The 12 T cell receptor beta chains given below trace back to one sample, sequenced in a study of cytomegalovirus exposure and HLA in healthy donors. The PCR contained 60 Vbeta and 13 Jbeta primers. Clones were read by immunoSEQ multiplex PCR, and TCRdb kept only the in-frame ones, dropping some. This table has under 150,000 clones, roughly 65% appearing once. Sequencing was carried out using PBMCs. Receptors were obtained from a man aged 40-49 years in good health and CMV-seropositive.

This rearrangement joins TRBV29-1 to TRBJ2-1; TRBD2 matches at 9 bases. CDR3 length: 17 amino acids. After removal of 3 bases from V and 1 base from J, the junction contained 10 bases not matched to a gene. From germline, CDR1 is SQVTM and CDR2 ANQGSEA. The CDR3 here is CSVDFAGGYLSYNEQFF. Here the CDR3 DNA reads TGCAGCGTTGACTTTGCGGGAGGGTATCTTTCCTACAATGAGCAGTTCTTC.

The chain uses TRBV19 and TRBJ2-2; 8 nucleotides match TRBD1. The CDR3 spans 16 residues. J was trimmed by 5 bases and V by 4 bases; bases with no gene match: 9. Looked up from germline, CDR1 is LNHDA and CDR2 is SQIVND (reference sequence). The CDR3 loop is CASSNDRGGKTGELFF. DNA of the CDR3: TGTGCCAGTAGTAATGACAGGGGAGGAAAAACCGGGGAGCTGTTTTTT.

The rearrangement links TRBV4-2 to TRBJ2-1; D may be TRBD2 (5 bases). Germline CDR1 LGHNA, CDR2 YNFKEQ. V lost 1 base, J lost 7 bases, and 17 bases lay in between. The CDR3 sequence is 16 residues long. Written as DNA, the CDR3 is TGTGCCAGCAGCCAAGTGGGCCGGGCGACGGGGAATGAGCAGTTCTTC. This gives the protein CASSQVGRATGNEQFF.

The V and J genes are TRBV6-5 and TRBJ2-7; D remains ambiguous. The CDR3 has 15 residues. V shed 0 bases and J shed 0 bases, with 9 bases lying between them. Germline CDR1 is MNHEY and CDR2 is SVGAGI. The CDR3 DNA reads TGTGCCAGCAGTTACTCCCCGGGTAGCTCCTACGAGCAGTACTTC. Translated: CASSYSPGSSYEQYF.

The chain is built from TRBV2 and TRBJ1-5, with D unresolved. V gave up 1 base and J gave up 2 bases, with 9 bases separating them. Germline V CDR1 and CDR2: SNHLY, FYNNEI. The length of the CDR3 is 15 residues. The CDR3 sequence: CASSEESTGNQPQHF. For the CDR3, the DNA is TGTGCCAGCAGTGAAGAGAGTACGGGCAATCAGCCCCAGCATTTT.

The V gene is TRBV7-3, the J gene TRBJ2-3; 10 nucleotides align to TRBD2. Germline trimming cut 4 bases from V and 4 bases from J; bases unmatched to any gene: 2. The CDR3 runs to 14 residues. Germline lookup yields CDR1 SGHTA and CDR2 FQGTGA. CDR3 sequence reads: CASSYGLAADTQYF. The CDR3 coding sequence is TGTGCCAGCAGCTACGGACTAGCGGCAGATACGCAGTATTTT.

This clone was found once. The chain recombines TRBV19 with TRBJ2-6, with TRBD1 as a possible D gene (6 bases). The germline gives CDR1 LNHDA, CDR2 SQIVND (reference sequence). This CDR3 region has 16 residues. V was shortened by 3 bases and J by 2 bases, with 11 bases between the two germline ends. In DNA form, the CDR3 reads TGTGCCAGTAGTATCCCCGCAGGGGCTGGGGCCAACGTCCTGACTTTC. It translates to CASSIPAGAGANVLTF.

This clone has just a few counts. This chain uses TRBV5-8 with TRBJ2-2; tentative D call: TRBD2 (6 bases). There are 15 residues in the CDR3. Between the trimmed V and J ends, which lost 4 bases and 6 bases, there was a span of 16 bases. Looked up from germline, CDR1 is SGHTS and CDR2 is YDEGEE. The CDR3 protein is CASSTWGDSSGELFF. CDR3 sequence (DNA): TGTGCCAGCAGCACGTGGGGGGACTCCTCCGGGGAGCTGTTTTTT.

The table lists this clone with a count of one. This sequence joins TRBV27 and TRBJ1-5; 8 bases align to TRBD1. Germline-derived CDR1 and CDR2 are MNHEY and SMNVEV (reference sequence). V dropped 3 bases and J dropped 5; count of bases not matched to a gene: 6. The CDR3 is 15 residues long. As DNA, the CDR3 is TGTGCCAGCAGTTTGGTTAACAGGGGGGATCAGCCCCAGCATTTT. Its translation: CASSLVNRGDQPQHF.

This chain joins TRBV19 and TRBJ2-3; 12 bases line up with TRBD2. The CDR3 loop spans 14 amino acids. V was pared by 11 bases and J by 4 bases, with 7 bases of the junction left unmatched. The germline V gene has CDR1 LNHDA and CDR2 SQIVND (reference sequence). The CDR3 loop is CACGTSGSPDTQYF. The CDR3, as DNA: TGTGCCTGCGGGACTAGCGGGTCGCCAGATACGCAGTATTTT.

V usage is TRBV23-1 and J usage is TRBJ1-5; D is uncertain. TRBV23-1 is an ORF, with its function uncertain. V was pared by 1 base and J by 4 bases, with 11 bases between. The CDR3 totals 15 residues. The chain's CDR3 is CASSQLATINQPQHF. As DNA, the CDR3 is TGCGCCAGCAGTCAATTGGCGACAATTAATCAGCCCCAGCATTTT.

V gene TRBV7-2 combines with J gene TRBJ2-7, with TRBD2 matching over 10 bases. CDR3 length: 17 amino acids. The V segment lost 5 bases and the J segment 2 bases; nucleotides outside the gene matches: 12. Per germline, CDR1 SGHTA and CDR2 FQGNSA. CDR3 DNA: TGTGCCAGCAGCCAGGCAGGGACTAGCGAATTGACCTACGAGCAGTACTTC. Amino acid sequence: CASSQAGTSELTYEQYF.